This note documents a single TCR beta chain sequence. The method was immunoSEQ multiplex PCR; TCRdb's version includes in-frame clones alone and lacks a portion of them. The table shows 150,000 to 200,000 clones, with around four fifths occurring only once. The data originate from a study of blood T cell repertoires in COVID-19. Background on the study: Nucleic acid was either cDNA or gDNA, and it came from T cells, B-cell-depleted T cells, or PBMCs.

From germline, CDR1 is SEHNR and CDR2 FQNEAQ (reference sequence). Trimming took 0 bases from V and 0 from J, leaving 6 bases between them. The length of the CDR3 is 14 residues. Sequencing used peripheral blood. The sequence came from a woman in her 30s with acute or convalescent COVID-19. V and J are TRBV7-9 and TRBJ2-7; unclear D gene. The CDR3 loop reads CASSLAMSSYEQYF. Here the CDR3 DNA reads TGTGCCAGCAGCTTAGCAATGAGCTCCTACGAGCAGTACTTC.